Sequencing of this TCR beta chain was carried out in a study of identical twins. Whole-study results and caveats: The degree of excess twin sharing was weaker in beta out-of-frame sequences. Sequences that were out-of-frame, alpha and twin-shared displayed an excess of low generation probability.

Template switching (which added a universal primer site) was used, and cDNA carried unique molecular identifiers. TCRdb ran MiXCR on the 5' RACE reads and lists one entry per CDR3 protein. The table lists under 500,000 distinct CDR3 sequences, around an eighth of them singletons, with 0.95% to 1% in the top ten. This clonotype was seen only a few times. Its antigen remains unknown. This CDR3 is built from 13 residues. The V end lost 1 base, the J end lost 8 bases, and 9 bases lay between the germline ends. The germline V gene encodes CDR1 SGHTA and CDR2 FQGNSA. The same data also contributed to another study, on yellow fever vaccine responses in identical twins.

The chain couples TRBV7-2 to TRBJ2-4; no firm D call. Sequenced material: CD4+ T cells sorted from blood. The receptor comes from a woman in her late teens or twenties in good health. CDR3 in DNA: TGTGCCAGCAGCTTAGGGCTATTTGACATTCAGTACTTC. It is translated as CASSLGLFDIQYF.